This T cell receptor (beta chain) was documented in a study of shared clonotypes between healthy human individuals. Study-wide results and limits: Of the naive CD4 clonotypes, roughly 5% were shared across a handful of donors.

Clones were read by immunoSEQ multiplex PCR, and TCRdb kept only the in-frame ones, dropping some. This sample has millions of clones; roughly 94% occur once, and the top ten carry 1% to 1.3%. Only CD45RO-negative cells positively selected for CCR7 counted as naive CD8 cells, so terminally differentiated effector memory CD45RA+ cells were excluded. All the donors were Caucasian adults who lived in Nashville, Tennessee. As to this clone: Its antigen is still unknown.

Trimming shortened V by 4 bases and J by 0 bases, and 21 bases separated the two germline ends. This CDR3 has 18 amino acids. Germline V CDR1 and CDR2: SNHLY, FYNNEI. The sequencing sample was made of naive CD8+ T cells sorted from blood. The chain employs TRBV2 and TRBJ1-2, with D tentatively TRBD1 (5 bases). The source of this sequence is a man aged 18 to 29 in good health. The CDR3 DNA reads as TGTGCCAGCAGTGGGGGCTCGGGGCCGAAAATAGCTAACTATGGCTACACCTTC. Amino acid sequence: CASSGGSGPKIANYGYTF. The whole variable domain, remainder taken from reference TRBV2 and TRBJ1-2, is EPEVTQTPSHQVTQMGQEVILRCVPISNHLYFYWYRQILGQKVEFLVSFYNNEISEKSEIFDDQFSVERPDGSNFTLKIRSTKLEDSAMYFCASSGGSGPKIANYGYTFGSGTRLTVV.